These 14 T cell receptor beta chains were all obtained from the same sample, sequenced in a study of T cell changes during pregnancy in multiple sclerosis. Libraries were prepared by immunoSEQ multiplex PCR; TCRdb keeps only in-frame clonotypes and omits some of them. This repertoire shows about 40,000 clones, about 88% found once; its top ten account for about 0.51%. Sequences were derived from CD4+ T cells from peripheral blood mononuclear cells, sampled in the first trimester of pregnancy. These receptors came from a female donor with multiple sclerosis, enrolled in a pregnancy study.

The chain employs TRBV7-9 and TRBJ2-2, with a weak D call TRBD1 (6 bases). The CDR3 runs 15 residues. CDR1 SEHNR and CDR2 FQNEAQ come from the germline V gene (reference sequence). V lost 5 bases and J 2 bases, leaving 12 bases between the germline ends. CDR3 nucleotide sequence: TGTGCCAGCAGCGCGGACAGCCTAAACACCGGGGAGCTGTTTTTT. The encoded protein is CASSADSLNTGELFF.

This clone was counted between two and nine times. The chain uses TRBV4-1 and TRBJ1-2; D might be TRBD1 (5 bases). CDR3 length equals 16 residues. V gave up 0 bases and J gave up 0 bases, with 11 bases separating them. CDR1 MGHRA and CDR2 YSYEKL come from the germline V gene. In DNA form, the CDR3 reads TGCGCCAGCAGCCAAGACCCCAGGGCGGCTAACTATGGCTACACCTTC. Translated, it gives CASSQDPRAANYGYTF.

The rearrangement joins TRBV6-5 to TRBJ2-1, with 10 positions matching TRBD2. The CDR3 length is 16 residues. J lost 2 bases, V lost 2 bases, and 3 bases had no gene match. The germline V gene has CDR1 MNHEY and CDR2 SVGAGI. The CDR3 loop reads CASSYTSGATYNEQFF. The DNA of the CDR3 is TGTGCCAGCAGTTACACTAGCGGGGCTACCTACAATGAGCAGTTCTTC.

The chain combines TRBV25-1 with TRBJ2-7; TRBD1 matches 8 bases. The trim removed 3 bases at V and 5 bases at J, leaving 9 bases unmatched. CDR1 is MGHDK and CDR2 is SYGVNS in the germline V gene. The CDR3 spans 15 residues. CDR3 sequence reads: CASSDPGQVTNEQYF. In nucleotides, the CDR3 is TGTGCCAGCAGTGATCCGGGACAGGTAACTAACGAGCAGTACTTC.

This sequence joins TRBV6-6 and TRBJ2-2; D remains ambiguous. The CDR3 is 16 residues long. Deletions cut 6 bases from V and 0 bases from J, with 14 bases between. Germline V lookup: CDR1 MNHNY, CDR2 SVGAGI (reference sequence). The CDR3 is CASSLPRSANTGELFF. CDR3 nucleotide sequence: TGTGCCAGCAGCTTACCCCGGAGCGCGAACACCGGGGAGCTGTTTTTT.

This clone is deemed medium-sized. This CDR3 reads CASSLHDRPPYEQYF. CDR3 DNA: TGTGCCAGCAGTTTACACGACAGGCCCCCCTACGAGCAGTACTTC. V is TRBV28 and J is TRBJ2-7; maybe TRBD1 (6 bases). The CDR3 has 15 amino acids. Germline V lookup: CDR1 MDHEN, CDR2 SYDVKM. V dropped 2 bases and J dropped 2 bases, with 13 bases sitting between them.

This clone was counted once. The rearrangement uses TRBV29-1 and TRBJ2-7, with TRBD2 matching over 14 bases. The germline CDR1 and CDR2 sequences are SQVTM and ANQGSEA. CDR3 length: 16 residues. Unmatched junction bases numbered 7, after V lost 4 bases and J lost 2 bases. The CDR3 coding sequence is TGCAGCGTTGGGGGGGGACTAGCGGGGGCCACCTACGAGCAGTACTTC. Amino acid sequence: CSVGGGLAGATYEQYF.

The J gene is TRBJ2-1, the V gene TRBV6-1, with D unclear. There are 13 residues in the CDR3. Trimming shortened V by 3 bases and J by 5 bases, and 8 bases separated the two germline ends. In germline, CDR1 is MNHNS, CDR2 SASEGT. DNA for the CDR3: TGTGCCAGCAGTGATCGACTTGACAATGAGCAGTTCTTC. Encoded protein: CASSDRLDNEQFF.

The CDR3 coding sequence is TGTGCCTGGAGGACCGGGACTAGCGGGGGAGAGACCCAGTACTTC. Its protein product is CAWRTGTSGGETQYF. The chain combines TRBV30 with TRBJ2-5; TRBD2 matches at 14 bases. Germline V CDR1 and CDR2: GTSNPN, SVGIG (reference sequence). Trimming removed 3 bases from V and 4 bases from J; junction bases left unmatched: 4. This CDR3 is built from 15 residues.

The rearrangement uses TRBV10-3 and TRBJ2-2; 10 nucleotides line up with TRBD1. Trimming cost V 2 bases and J 8 bases; bases outside gene matches: 14. The CDR3 has 18 residues. Germline V gene lookup returns CDR1 ENHRY and CDR2 SYGVKD. In nucleotides, the CDR3 is TGTGCCATCAGTGAGCCTCAGACTTGGGACAGGGGTGCAGGGGAGCTGTTTTTT. As protein: CAISEPQTWDRGAGELFF.

V and J are TRBV4-1 and TRBJ2-5; D is perhaps TRBD2 (5 bases). The CDR3 length is 15 residues. The germline CDR1 and CDR2 sequences are MGHRA and YSYEKL. V lost 3 bases and J 5 bases, leaving 16 bases between the germline ends. CDR3 sequence (DNA): TGCGCCAGCAGCCATCCCCATCGTCCGGGGGAGACCCAGTACTTC. It is translated as CASSHPHRPGETQYF.

This clone was observed a handful of times. V and J are TRBV5-6 and TRBJ2-5; 8 nucleotides align to TRBD1. The CDR3 has 16 residues. The V gene's germline CDR1 is SGHDT and CDR2 YYEEEE. V gave up 1 base and J gave up 3 bases; unmatched junction bases: 8. The CDR3 DNA reads as TGTGCCAGCAGCTTGTTTTGGACAGGGACCGAAGAGACCCAGTACTTC. Its protein is CASSLFWTGTEETQYF.

V is TRBV2 and J is TRBJ1-1; no firm D call. The V gene lost 3 bases and the J gene lost 2 bases, with 13 bases spanning the gap. CDR3 length: 15 amino acids. Germline lookup yields CDR1 SNHLY and CDR2 FYNNEI. The CDR3: CASSDTGGINTEAFF. CDR3 nucleotide sequence: TGTGCCAGCAGTGATACGGGAGGGATTAACACTGAAGCTTTCTTT.

The V gene is TRBV7-9, the J gene TRBJ1-1; D might be TRBD1 (6 bases). The V end lost 0 bases, the J end lost 3 bases, and 17 bases lay between the germline ends. The CDR3 consists of 17 residues. Germline assignment: CDR1 SEHNR and CDR2 FQNEAQ (reference sequence). The CDR3 bases are TGTGCCAGCAGCTTAGCGTCGGGGGGCGATTTCCACACTGAAGCTTTCTTT. Protein: CASSLASGGDFHTEAFF.